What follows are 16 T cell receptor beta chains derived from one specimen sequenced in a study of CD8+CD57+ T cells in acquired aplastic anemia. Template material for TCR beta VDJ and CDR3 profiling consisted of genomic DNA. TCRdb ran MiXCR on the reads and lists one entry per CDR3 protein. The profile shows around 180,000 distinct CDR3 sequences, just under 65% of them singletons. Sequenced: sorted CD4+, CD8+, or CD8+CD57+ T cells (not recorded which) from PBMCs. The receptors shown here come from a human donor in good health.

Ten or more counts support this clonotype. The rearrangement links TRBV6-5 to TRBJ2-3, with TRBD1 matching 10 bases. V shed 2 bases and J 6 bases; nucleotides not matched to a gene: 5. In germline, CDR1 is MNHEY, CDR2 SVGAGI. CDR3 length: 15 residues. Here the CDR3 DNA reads TGTGCCAGCAGTTACGTGGGACAGGGGATTGATACGCAGTATTTT. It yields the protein CASSYVGQGIDTQYF.

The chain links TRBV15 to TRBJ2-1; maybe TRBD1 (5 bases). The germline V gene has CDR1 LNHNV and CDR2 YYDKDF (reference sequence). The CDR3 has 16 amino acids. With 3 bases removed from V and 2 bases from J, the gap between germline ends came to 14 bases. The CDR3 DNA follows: TGTGCCACCAGCAGCTTGTGGGGCGCAGCCTACAATGAGCAGTTCTTC. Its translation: CATSSLWGAAYNEQFF.

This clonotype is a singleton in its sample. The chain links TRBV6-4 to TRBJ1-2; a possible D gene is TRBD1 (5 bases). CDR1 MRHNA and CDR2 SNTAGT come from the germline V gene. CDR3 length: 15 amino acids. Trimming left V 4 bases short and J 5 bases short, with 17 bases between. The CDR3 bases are TGTGCCAGCAGTGGCCGACTTTCTAGGGGATATGGCTACACCTTC. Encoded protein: CASSGRLSRGYGYTF.

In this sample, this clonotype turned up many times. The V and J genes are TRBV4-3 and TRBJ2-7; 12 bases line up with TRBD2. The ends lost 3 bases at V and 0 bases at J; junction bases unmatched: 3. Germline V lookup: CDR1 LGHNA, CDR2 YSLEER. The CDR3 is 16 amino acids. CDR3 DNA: TGCGCCAGCAGCCAGGAGACTAGCGGGAGCTCCTACGAGCAGTACTTC. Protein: CASSQETSGSSYEQYF.

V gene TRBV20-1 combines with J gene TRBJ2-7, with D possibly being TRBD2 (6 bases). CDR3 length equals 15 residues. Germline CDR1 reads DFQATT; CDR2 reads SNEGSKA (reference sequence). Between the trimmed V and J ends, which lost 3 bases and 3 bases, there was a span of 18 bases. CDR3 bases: TGCAGTGCTAGGTCTATGGAGGGGTTGGACTACGAGCAGTACTTC. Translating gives CSARSMEGLDYEQYF.

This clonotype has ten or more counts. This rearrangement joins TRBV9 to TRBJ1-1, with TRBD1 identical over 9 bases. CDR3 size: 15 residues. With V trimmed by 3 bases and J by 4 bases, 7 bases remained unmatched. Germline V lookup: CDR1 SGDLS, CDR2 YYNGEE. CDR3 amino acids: CASSADRGVGTEAFF. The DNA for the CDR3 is TGTGCCAGCAGCGCCGACAGGGGGGTGGGCACTGAAGCTTTCTTT.

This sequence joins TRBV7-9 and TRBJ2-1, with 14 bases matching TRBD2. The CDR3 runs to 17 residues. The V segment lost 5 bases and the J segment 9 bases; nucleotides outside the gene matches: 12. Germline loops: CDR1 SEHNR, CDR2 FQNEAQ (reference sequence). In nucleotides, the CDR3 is TGTGCCAGCAGCCAAAGAGAGGGACTAGCGGGAGTCAGTGAGCAGTTCTTC. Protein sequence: CASSQREGLAGVSEQFF. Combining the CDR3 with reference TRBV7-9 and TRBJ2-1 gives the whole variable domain DTGVSQNPRHKITKRGQNVTFRCDPISEHNRLYWYRQTLGQGPEFLTYFQNEAQLEKSRLLSDRFSAERPKGSFSTLEIQRTEQGDSAMYLCASSQREGLAGVSEQFFGPGTRLTVL.

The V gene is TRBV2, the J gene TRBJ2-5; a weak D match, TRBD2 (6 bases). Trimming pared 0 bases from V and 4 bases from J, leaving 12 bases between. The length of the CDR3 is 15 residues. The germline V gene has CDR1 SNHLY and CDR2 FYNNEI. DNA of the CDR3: TGTGCCAGCAGTGAAGCGCCAAGGGGAGGAGAGACCCAGTACTTC. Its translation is CASSEAPRGGETQYF.

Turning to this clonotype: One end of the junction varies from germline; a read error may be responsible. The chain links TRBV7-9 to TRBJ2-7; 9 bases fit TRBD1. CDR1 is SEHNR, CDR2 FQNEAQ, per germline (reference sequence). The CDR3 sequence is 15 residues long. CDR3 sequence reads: CAGSSGQGRVREQYF. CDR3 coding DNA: TGTGCCGGCAGCTCGGGACAGGGTAGAGTCCGGGAGCAGTACTTC.

This chain's CDR3 is CASSLEEGLNTIYF. For the CDR3, the DNA is TGTGCCAGCAGCTTAGAGGAAGGGCTGAACACCATATATTTT. The gene calls are TRBV7-6 and TRBJ1-3; D is unclear. The V end lost 1 base, the J end lost 7 bases, and 11 bases lay between the germline ends. The CDR3 has 14 amino acids. Germline V CDR1 and CDR2: SGHVS, FNYEAQ.

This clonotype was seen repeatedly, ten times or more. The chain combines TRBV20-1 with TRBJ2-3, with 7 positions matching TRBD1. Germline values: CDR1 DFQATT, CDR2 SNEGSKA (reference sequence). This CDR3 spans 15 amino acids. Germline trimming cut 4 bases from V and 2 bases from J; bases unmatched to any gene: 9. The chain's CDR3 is CSAIGGSSFTDTQYF. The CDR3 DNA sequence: TGCAGTGCTATAGGGGGCAGTTCATTCACAGATACGCAGTATTTT.

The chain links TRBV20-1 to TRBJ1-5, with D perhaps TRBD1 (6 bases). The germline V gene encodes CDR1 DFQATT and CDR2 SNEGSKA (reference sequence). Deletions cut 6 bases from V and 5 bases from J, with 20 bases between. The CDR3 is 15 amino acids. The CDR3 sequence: CSADTGRSRDQPQHF. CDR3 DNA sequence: TGCAGTGCAGATACAGGGAGAAGCCGGGATCAGCCCCAGCATTTT.

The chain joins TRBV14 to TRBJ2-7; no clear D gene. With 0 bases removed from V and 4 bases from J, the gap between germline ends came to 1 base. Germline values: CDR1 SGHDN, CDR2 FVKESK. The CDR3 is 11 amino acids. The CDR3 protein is CASSQEYEQYF. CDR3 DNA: TGTGCCAGCAGCCAAGAGTACGAGCAGTACTTC.

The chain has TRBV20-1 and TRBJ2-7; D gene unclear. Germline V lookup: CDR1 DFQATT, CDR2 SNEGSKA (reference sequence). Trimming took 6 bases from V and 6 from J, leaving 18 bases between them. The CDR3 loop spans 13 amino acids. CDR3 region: CSAPRTVGFEQYF. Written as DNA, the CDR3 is TGCAGTGCCCCTAGGACCGTCGGGTTCGAGCAGTACTTC.

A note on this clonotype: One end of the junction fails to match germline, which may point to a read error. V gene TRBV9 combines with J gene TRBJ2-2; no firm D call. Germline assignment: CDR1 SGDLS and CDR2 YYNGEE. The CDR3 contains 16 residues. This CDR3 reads CAGSAPDYRNTGELFF. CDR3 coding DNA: TGTGCCGGCAGCGCTCCAGATTACAGGAACACCGGGGAGCTGTTTTTT.

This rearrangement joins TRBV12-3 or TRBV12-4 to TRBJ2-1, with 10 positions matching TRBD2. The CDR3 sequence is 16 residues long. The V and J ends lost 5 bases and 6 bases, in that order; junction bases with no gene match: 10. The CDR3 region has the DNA TGTGCCAGCAGTCTCTCAGCGGGAGGGCCCCTCAATGAGCAGTTCTTC. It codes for CASSLSAGGPLNEQFF.